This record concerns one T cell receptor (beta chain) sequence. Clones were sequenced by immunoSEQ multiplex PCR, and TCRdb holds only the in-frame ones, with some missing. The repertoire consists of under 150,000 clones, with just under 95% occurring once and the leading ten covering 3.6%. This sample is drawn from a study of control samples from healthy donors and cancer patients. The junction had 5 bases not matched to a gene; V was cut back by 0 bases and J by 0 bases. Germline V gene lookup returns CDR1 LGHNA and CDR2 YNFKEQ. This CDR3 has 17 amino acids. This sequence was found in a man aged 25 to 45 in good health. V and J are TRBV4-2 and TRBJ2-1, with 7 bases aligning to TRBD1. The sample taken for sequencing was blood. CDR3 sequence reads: CASSQEDAGGSYNEQFF. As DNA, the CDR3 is TGTGCCAGCAGCCAAGAAGACGCAGGGGGCTCCTACAATGAGCAGTTCTTC.